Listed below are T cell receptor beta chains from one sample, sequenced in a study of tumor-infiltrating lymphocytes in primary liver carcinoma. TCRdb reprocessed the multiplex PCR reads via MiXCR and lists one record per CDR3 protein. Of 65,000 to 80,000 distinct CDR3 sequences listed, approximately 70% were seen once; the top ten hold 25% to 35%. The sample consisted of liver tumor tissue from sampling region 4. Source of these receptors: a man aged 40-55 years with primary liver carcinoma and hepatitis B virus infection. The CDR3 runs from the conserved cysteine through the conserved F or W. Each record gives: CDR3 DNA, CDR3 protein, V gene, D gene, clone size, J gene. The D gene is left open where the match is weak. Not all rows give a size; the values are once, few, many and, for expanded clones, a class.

TGTGCCAGCAGCTGTACAGAAGGGAGATTAGCGAGGCACAATGAGCAGTTCTTC CASSCTEGRLARHNEQFF TRBV11-2 NA NA TRBJ2-1
TGTGCCAGTTCCTTGACAGGTGGAAACATTCAGTACTTC CASSLTGGNIQYF TRBV6-6 NA NA TRBJ2-4
TGTGCCAGGAGTATCTGGTGGGCTAGCGGAGAATACAATGAGCAGTTCTTC CARSIWWASGEYNEQFF TRBV19 TRBD2 NA TRBJ2-1
TGCAGTGCTAGAGATCTAGCGGAGGACTACGAGCAGTACTTC CSARDLAEDYEQYF TRBV20-1 TRBD2 few TRBJ2-7
TGCGCCATCAGCCTGGACAGTGCGTTATATTTT CAISLDSALYF TRBV10-3 NA NA TRBJ1-3
TGTGCCAGCAGTGTACAGGGACCGAACACTGAAGCTTTCTTT CASSVQGPNTEAFF TRBV28 NA many TRBJ1-1
TGTGCCTGGACCCAGGGAGGGGAGCAGTACTTC CAWTQGGEQYF TRBV30 TRBD2 many TRBJ2-7
TGTGCCAGCAGCACGACAGGGGAAGAGACCCAGTACTTC CASSTTGEETQYF TRBV5-4 TRBD1 many TRBJ2-5
TGTGCCGGCAGCCCCCCATTGCGGGACTACAATGAGCAGTTCTTC CAGSPPLRDYNEQFF TRBV5-4 NA few TRBJ2-1
TGTCTCAGCAGTCTCCTCGGGAGGGCCTTGGAAGAGCAGTACTTC CLSSLLGRALEEQYF TRBV12-3/TRBV12-4 TRBD2 NA TRBJ2-7
TGTGTCAGCAGTACTGGGGCCTACGAGCAGTACTTC CVSSTGAYEQYF TRBV12-3/TRBV12-4 NA NA TRBJ2-7
TGTGCCAGCAGGTTGGAGGGGACAGCCCTCTCCTACGAGCAGTACTTC CASRLEGTALSYEQYF TRBV2 NA once TRBJ2-7
TGTGCCAGCAGTTACACCTCAGACGAGACAGGGGAGCAGTACTTC CASSYTSDETGEQYF TRBV6-5 TRBD1 NA TRBJ2-7
TGTGCCAGCACGGAGAAGGCGGGAGGTACGAATGAGCAGTTCTTC CASTEKAGGTNEQFF TRBV6-1 TRBD2 NA TRBJ2-1
TGTGCCAGTAGCTTAGGCCTGCGACTTCCTACGCATGAGCAGTTCTTT CASSLGLRLPTHEQFF TRBV11-1 NA NA TRBJ2-1
TGCAGCGTTGAGGGGACGTTAGAAAACGAGCAGTACTTC CSVEGTLENEQYF TRBV29-1 NA few TRBJ2-7
TGTGCCAGCAGTCCAATGTCAGGGCCACTCACAGATACGCAGTATTTT CASSPMSGPLTDTQYF TRBV28 NA many TRBJ2-3
TGTGCTAACAGTTACGCAGTGGACAGCACCGGGGAGCTGTTTTTT CANSYAVDSTGELFF TRBV6-5 NA NA TRBJ2-2
TGCGCCAGAGGCTTAAATGATGCCTATGAGCAGTTCTTC CARGLNDAYEQFF TRBV11-2 NA NA TRBJ2-1
TGTGCCTGGAGTTCGCCCTCCCGGGACTACGGCGAAAAACTGTTTTTT CAWSSPSRDYGEKLFF TRBV30 NA many TRBJ1-4
TGTGCCAGCAGTGTTCGACTAGCGGGAGAGACCCAGTACTTC CASSVRLAGETQYF TRBV6-1 TRBD2 many TRBJ2-5
TGTGCCAGCAGTGCCCCGGGAACCCACGAGCAGTACTTC CASSAPGTHEQYF TRBV6-1 NA many TRBJ2-7
TGTGCCGGCAGCTACTCGGACAGGGATGGCGGCTACACCTTC CAGSYSDRDGGYTF TRBV6-5 TRBD1 NA TRBJ1-2
TGTGCCAGCTCACCACGTTGGGCGGGACAAGAGACCCAGTACTTC CASSPRWAGQETQYF TRBV18 NA few TRBJ2-5
TGCAGTGCTACCCCGGGACAGGGGGCGTCAGATACGCAGTATTTT CSATPGQGASDTQYF TRBV20-1 TRBD1 NA TRBJ2-3
TGCAGCGTTGGACACTACTATGGCTACACCTTC CSVGHYYGYTF TRBV29-1 NA NA TRBJ1-2
TGTGCCAGCAGCTTAGGAGGGCCGGGGAGCCAAGAGACCCAGTACTTC CASSLGGPGSQETQYF TRBV5-4 NA many TRBJ2-5
TGTGCCAGCAGTTCAGCGGGCCCTGGAAATAAGCGGTCCTTC CASSSAGPGNKRSF TRBV11-2 NA NA TRBJ2-1
TGTGCCAGCAGCCAAGTCCCTAGCGGGACCCAGTACTTC CASSQVPSGTQYF TRBV14 TRBD2 many TRBJ2-5
TGCGCCAGCACCTTGGCCGGCGGGAGGGTCTCAGATACGCAGTATTTT CASTLAGGRVSDTQYF TRBV5-1 TRBD2 NA TRBJ2-3
TGTGCCAGCAGTACGCCCACAGGGGGACGGAGCGAAGCTTTCTTT CASSTPTGGRSEAFF TRBV12-3/TRBV12-4 TRBD1 NA TRBJ1-1
TGTGCCAGCAGCTTAGTCGGACGGAGCACCAGGAAGCTGTTTTTT CASSLVGRSTRKLFF TRBV11-2 NA NA TRBJ2-2
TGTGCCAGCAGTAACCGACAGGGTGGCACAGATACGCAGTATTTT CASSNRQGGTDTQYF TRBV7-3 TRBD1 few TRBJ2-3
TGCGCCAGCAGCCCCCCCGGACTAGTGGTTAGCTCCTACGAGCGGTACTTC CASSPPGLVVSSYERYF TRBV5-1 TRBD2 NA TRBJ2-7
TGCGCCGGCAGCCATAACAGCGATACTACCTACGAGCAGTACTTC CAGSHNSDTTYEQYF TRBV4-1 NA NA TRBJ2-7
TGTTCCAGTAGGCTTCCCCCCGGGACCGACATTTTT CSSRLPPGTDIF TRBV6-2/TRBV6-3 NA NA TRBJ2-2
TGTGCCAGCAGCTTGGGAGTTTCTAATTCACCCCTCCACTTT CASSLGVSNSPLHF TRBV7-3 NA NA TRBJ1-6
TGCGACAGCAGCTTGGATACAGGGGGAGGTCAGCCCCACCATTTT CDSSLDTGGGQPHHF TRBV5-1 TRBD1 NA TRBJ1-5
TGTGCCAGAAGCTTCCGGGACAGGGCCTACAATGAGCAGATGTTC CARSFRDRAYNEQMF TRBV5-3 TRBD1 once TRBJ2-1
TGTACCAGCAACCTCGGGACTAGCACACAAACAGATAGGCAGTATTTC CTSNLGTSTQTDRQYF TRBV11-1 TRBD2 once TRBJ2-3
TGTGCCAGCAGCCAAGATGGAGGACTAGCGGGAAGCTGTGAGCAGTTCTTC CASSQDGGLAGSCEQFF TRBV4-2 TRBD2 once TRBJ2-1
TGCGCCAGCAGCCAAGAGTTAGCGAGGTCCTACAAGCAGTACTTC CASSQELARSYKQYF TRBV4-1 NA NA TRBJ2-7
TGTGCCAGCAGTAAAGACAGGGGCTATGGCTACACCTTC CASSKDRGYGYTF TRBV6-5 TRBD1 many TRBJ1-2
TGCAGCGTTCCTACAGGAGCCGGGACAGGGGTCTGGGATGAGCAGTCCTTC CSVPTGAGTGVWDEQSF TRBV29-1 TRBD1 NA TRBJ2-1
TGTGCTAGCAGCTCAAGCTACAGGGTCATAGCGGGAGCTTCTGGAGATACGCAGTATTTT CASSSSYRVIAGASGDTQYF TRBV11-1 TRBD2 NA TRBJ2-3
TGCAGCGTTGAGAACGTCAGGGACTACAACGAGCAGTTCTTC CSVENVRDYNEQFF TRBV29-1 TRBD2 NA TRBJ2-1
TGTGCCATCTGTGAGTCGCCCGGACGGGGGGCTAGGACCTCCTACAATGAGAAGTTCTTT CAICESPGRGARTSYNEKFF TRBV10-3 NA NA TRBJ2-1
TGTGCCAGTAACTTAGGCCTGGGACTTCCTACGCATGAGCAGTACTTC CASNLGLGLPTHEQYF TRBV11-1 NA NA TRBJ2-7
TGTACCAGCAGCTTGGATATCGGACTAGCCATGTGTGAGCAATTCTTC CTSSLDIGLAMCEQFF TRBV11-2 TRBD2 once TRBJ2-1
TGCCGCGCACGGACGGGACTAGCGGGCGGGGAGCAGTACTTC CRARTGLAGGEQYF TRBV29-1 TRBD2 NA TRBJ2-7
TGTGCCGGCGACTTAGCGGGAGGGCCCTACGAGCAGTACTTC CAGDLAGGPYEQYF TRBV6-1 TRBD2 once TRBJ2-7
TGTGCCATCAGGTTTGCAGGGAACACCGGGGAGCTGTTTTTT CAIRFAGNTGELFF TRBV10-3 NA many TRBJ2-2
TGTGCCAGCAGCTTAGCCGAGTCGAGCTGTGGCTACATCTTC CASSLAESSCGYIF TRBV7-9 NA NA TRBJ1-2
TGCGCCAGCAGCTTGGGGCACATAAGGAACGAGCGGTACTTC CASSLGHIRNERYF TRBV5-6 NA NA TRBJ2-7
TGCGCCAGCAGTCCAGGGGTGGTTGGTCTTCAGTCACAGCATTTT CASSPGVVGLQSQHF TRBV4-1 NA NA TRBJ1-5
TGCGCCAGTAGTGAAGGCGGGACGAACACCGGGGACCTGTTTTTT CASSEGGTNTGDLFF TRBV10-1 NA NA TRBJ2-2
TGTGCCAGCAGCTCCCTCCGACAGGGTTACCCCTACAAGCAGTACTTC CASSSLRQGYPYKQYF TRBV28 TRBD1 NA TRBJ2-7
TGCAGTGTCCCCCCCCGAAGCCCTTACAATGAGCAGTTCTTC CSVPPRSPYNEQFF TRBV20-1 NA NA TRBJ2-1
TGTGCCAGCACCCTACAGGGGGCGGACTCACCCCCCCACTTT CASTLQGADSPPHF TRBV11-2 TRBD1 NA TRBJ1-6